This is a list of T cell receptor beta chains from one sample in a study. One entry per CDR3 protein results from TCRdb running MiXCR on the 5' RACE reads. Here the sample spans around 57,000 distinct CDR3 sequences, about 28% being singletons. The sequencing input was tumor-infiltrating memory CD4+ T cells sorted from the breast tumor. The receptors were sampled from a female donor with breast cancer. Both conserved end residues are part of each CDR3. D genes are given only for firm matches. For some rows the clone size is stated as once, few or many, or as a class when expanded; others skip it.

v_call: TRBV5-1
j_call: TRBJ2-3
d_call: .
clone_size: .
cdr3_nt: TGCGCCAGCAGCGCAATACAGGGAAAGGCAGATACGCAGTATTTT
cdr3_aa: CASSAIQGKADTQYF

v_call: TRBV7-2
j_call: TRBJ2-7
d_call: .
clone_size: few
cdr3_nt: TGTGCCAGCAGCTTAGAAACAGGGAGCTCTTTCGAGCAGTACTTC
cdr3_aa: CASSLETGSSFEQYF

v_call: TRBV6-6
j_call: TRBJ1-6
d_call: .
clone_size: many
cdr3_nt: TGTGCCAGCACCGTAGCAGGGGCGGATTCACCCCTCCACTTT
cdr3_aa: CASTVAGADSPLHF

v_call: TRBV5-4
j_call: TRBJ2-7
d_call: TRBD1
clone_size: .
cdr3_nt: TGTGCCAGCAGCTCCAGACCGGGACAGAGCTACGAGCAGTACTTC
cdr3_aa: CASSSRPGQSYEQYF

v_call: TRBV18
j_call: TRBJ2-3
d_call: .
clone_size: few
cdr3_nt: TGTGCCAGCTCACCGGGACCCACTGACACAGATACGCAGTATTTT
cdr3_aa: CASSPGPTDTDTQYF

v_call: TRBV7-2
j_call: TRBJ1-1
d_call: .
clone_size: .
cdr3_nt: TGTGCCAGCAGCTTAGCCTACGGGAGCACTGAAGCTTTCTTT
cdr3_aa: CASSLAYGSTEAFF

v_call: TRBV29-1
j_call: TRBJ1-6
d_call: .
clone_size: .
cdr3_nt: TGCAGCGTAAGGCAGGAGATTAATTCACCCCTCCACTTT
cdr3_aa: CSVRQEINSPLHF

v_call: TRBV6-6
j_call: TRBJ2-2
d_call: .
clone_size: few
cdr3_nt: TGTGCCAGCACCCCTAAGGGAGACACCGGGGAGCTGTTTTTT
cdr3_aa: CASTPKGDTGELFF

v_call: TRBV12-3/TRBV12-4
j_call: TRBJ1-1
d_call: .
clone_size: many
cdr3_nt: TGTGCCAGCACCATAGGGACCCGCCGGGCTTTCTTT
cdr3_aa: CASTIGTRRAFF

v_call: TRBV5-1
j_call: TRBJ2-7
d_call: TRBD2
clone_size: .
cdr3_nt: TGCGCCAGCAGCGTGACTAGCGGGAGCTACGAGCAGTACTTC
cdr3_aa: CASSVTSGSYEQYF

v_call: TRBV6-2/TRBV6-3
j_call: TRBJ1-2
d_call: TRBD1
clone_size: few
cdr3_nt: TGTGCCAGCAACCCGCCGGACAGGGGCTATGGCTACACCTTC
cdr3_aa: CASNPPDRGYGYTF